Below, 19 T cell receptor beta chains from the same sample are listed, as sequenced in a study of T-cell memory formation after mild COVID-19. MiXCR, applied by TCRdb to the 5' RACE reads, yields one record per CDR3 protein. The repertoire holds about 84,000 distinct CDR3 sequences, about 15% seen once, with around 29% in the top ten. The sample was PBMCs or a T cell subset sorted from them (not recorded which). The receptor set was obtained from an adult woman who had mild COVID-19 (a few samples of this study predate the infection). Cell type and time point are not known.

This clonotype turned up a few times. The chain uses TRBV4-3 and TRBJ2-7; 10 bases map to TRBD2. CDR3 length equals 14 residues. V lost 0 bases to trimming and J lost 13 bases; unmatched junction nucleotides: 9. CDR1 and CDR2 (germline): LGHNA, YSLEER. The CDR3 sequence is CASSQDALAGVVYF. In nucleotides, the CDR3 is TGCGCCAGCAGCCAAGATGCGCTAGCGGGAGTGGTATACTTC.

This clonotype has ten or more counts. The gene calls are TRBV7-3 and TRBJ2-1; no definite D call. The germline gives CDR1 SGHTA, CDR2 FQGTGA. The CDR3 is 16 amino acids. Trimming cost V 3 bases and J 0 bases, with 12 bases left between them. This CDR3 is CASSFSGLSSYNEQFF. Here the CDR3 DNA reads TGTGCCAGCAGCTTTTCCGGGCTGAGCTCCTACAATGAGCAGTTCTTC.

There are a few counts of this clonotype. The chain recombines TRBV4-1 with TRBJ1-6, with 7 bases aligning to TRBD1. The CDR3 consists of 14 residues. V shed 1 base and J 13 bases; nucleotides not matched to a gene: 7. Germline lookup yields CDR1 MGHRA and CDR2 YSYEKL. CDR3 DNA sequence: TGCGCCAGCAGCCAAGGACAGGGTGTAGATCCCCTCCACTTT. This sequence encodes CASSQGQGVDPLHF.

In nucleotides, the CDR3 is TGTGCCATCAGTGAGTCGAAAGGGCTAGCGGGATTCACAGATACGCAGTATTTT. It codes for CAISESKGLAGFTDTQYF. V is TRBV10-3 and J is TRBJ2-3; 9 bases fit TRBD2. CDR1 ENHRY and CDR2 SYGVKD come from the germline V gene. The CDR3 runs 18 residues. V was clipped by 0 bases and J by 2 bases; unmatched bases: 9.

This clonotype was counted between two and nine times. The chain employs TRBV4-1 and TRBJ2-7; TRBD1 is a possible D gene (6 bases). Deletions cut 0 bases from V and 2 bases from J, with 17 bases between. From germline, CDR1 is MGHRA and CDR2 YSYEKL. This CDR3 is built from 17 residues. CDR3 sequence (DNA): TGCGCCAGCAGCCAAGAATTTCTGGGGGCAGGGACCTACGAGCAGTACTTC. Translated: CASSQEFLGAGTYEQYF.

The CDR3 nucleotides are TGTGCCAGCAGTGTTGGACTAGCGGGAGTTAAAGAGACCCAGTACTTC. Amino acid sequence: CASSVGLAGVKETQYF. The chain carries TRBV27 and TRBJ2-5; 13 bases align to TRBD2. The CDR3 loop spans 16 amino acids. Germline loops: CDR1 MNHEY, CDR2 SMNVEV (reference sequence). Germline trimming cut 5 bases from V and 3 bases from J; bases unmatched to any gene: 6.

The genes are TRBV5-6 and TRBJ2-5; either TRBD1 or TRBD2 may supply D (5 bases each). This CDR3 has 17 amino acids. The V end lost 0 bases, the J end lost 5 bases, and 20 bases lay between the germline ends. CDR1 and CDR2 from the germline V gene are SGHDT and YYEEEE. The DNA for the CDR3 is TGTGCCAGCAGCTTGGCGGGTCGAGGGGTCCGATCGGAGACCCAGTACTTC. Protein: CASSLAGRGVRSETQYF.

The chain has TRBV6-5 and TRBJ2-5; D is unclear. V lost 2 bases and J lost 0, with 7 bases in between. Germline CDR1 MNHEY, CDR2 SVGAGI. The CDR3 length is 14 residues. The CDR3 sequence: CASSYGPNQETQYF. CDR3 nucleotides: TGTGCCAGCAGTTACGGACCCAACCAAGAGACCCAGTACTTC.

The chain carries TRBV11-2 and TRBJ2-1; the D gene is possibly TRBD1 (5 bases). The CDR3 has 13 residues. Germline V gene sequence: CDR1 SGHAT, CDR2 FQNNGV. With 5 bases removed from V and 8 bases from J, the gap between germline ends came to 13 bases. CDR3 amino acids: CASSEGVWDEQFF. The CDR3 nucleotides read TGTGCCAGCAGCGAAGGGGTATGGGATGAGCAGTTCTTC. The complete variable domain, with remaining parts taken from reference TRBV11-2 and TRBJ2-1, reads EAGVAQSPRYKIIEKRQSVAFWCNPISGHATLYWYQQILGQGPKLLIQFQNNGVVDDSQLPKDRFSAERLKGVDSTLKIQPAKLEDSAVYLCASSEGVWDEQFFGPGTRLTVL.

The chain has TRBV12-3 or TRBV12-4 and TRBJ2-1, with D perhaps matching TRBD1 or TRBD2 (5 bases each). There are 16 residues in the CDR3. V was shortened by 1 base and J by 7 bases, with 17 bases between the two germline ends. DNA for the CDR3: TGTGCCAGCAGTTTAGGAGGGCTTGGGGGAAAAAATGAGCAGTTCTTC. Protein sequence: CASSLGGLGGKNEQFF.

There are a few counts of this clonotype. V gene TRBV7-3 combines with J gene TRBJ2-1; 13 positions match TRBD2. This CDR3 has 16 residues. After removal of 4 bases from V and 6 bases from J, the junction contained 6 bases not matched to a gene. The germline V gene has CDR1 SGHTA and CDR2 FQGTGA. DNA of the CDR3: TGTGCCAGCAGCTCTACGGGACTAGCGGGACCCAATGAGCAGTTCTTC. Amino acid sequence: CASSSTGLAGPNEQFF. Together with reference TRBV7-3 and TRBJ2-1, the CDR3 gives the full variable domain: GAGVSQTPSNKVTEKGKYVELRCDPISGHTALYWYRQSLGQGPEFLIYFQGTGAADDSGLPNDRFFAVRPEGSVSTLKIQRTERGDSAVYLCASSSTGLAGPNEQFFGPGTRLTVL.

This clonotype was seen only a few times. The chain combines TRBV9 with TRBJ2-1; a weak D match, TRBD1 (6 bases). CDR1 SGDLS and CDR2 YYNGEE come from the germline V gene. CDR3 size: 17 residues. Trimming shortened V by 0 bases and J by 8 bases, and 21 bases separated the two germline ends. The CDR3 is CASSVDPRTAEVDEQFF. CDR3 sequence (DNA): TGTGCCAGCAGCGTAGACCCCCGGACAGCGGAGGTAGATGAGCAGTTCTTC.

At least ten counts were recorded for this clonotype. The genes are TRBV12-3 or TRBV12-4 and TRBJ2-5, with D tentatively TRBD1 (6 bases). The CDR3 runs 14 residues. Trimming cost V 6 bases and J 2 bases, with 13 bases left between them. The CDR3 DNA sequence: TGTGCCAGCAGGTCGAGAACAGGGCAAGAGACCCAGTACTTC. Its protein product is CASRSRTGQETQYF.

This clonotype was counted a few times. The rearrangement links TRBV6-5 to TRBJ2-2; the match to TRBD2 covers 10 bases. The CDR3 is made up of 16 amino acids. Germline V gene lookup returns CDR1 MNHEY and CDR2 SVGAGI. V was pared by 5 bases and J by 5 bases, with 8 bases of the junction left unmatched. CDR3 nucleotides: TGTGCCAGCAGTCCCCCGGGACTAGCGCGGACCGGGGAGCTGTTTTTT. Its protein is CASSPPGLARTGELFF.

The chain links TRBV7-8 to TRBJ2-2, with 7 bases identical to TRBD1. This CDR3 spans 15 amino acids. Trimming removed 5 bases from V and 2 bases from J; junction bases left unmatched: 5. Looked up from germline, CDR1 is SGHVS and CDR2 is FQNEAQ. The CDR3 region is CASSVRDSNTGELFF. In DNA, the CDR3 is TGTGCCAGCAGCGTTCGGGACAGTAACACCGGGGAGCTGTTTTTT.

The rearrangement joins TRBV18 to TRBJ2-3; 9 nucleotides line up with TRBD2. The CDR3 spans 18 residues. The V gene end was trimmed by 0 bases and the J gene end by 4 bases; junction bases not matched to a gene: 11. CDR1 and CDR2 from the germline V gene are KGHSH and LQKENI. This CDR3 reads CASSPPIAGAQRADTQYF. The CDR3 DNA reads TGTGCCAGCTCACCACCTATAGCGGGGGCCCAGCGAGCAGATACGCAGTATTTT.

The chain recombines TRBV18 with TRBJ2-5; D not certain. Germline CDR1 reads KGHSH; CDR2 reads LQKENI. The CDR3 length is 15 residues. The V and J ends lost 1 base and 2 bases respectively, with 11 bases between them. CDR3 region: CASSPRPARQETQYF. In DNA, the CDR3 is TGTGCCAGCTCACCACGCCCAGCCCGACAAGAGACCCAGTACTTC.

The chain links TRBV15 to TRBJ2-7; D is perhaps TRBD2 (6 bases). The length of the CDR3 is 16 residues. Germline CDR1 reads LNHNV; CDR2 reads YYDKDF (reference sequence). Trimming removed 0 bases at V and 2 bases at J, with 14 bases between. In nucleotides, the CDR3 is TGTGCCACCAGCAGAGATGGAGGGACGGCCACCTACGAGCAGTACTTC. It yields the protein CATSRDGGTATYEQYF. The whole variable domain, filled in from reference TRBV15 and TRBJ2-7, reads DAMVIQNPRYQVTQFGKPVTLSCSQTLNHNVMYWYQQKSSQAPKLLFHYYDKDFNNEADTPDNFQSRRPNTSFCFLDIRSPGLGDTAMYLCATSRDGGTATYEQYFGPGTRLTVT.

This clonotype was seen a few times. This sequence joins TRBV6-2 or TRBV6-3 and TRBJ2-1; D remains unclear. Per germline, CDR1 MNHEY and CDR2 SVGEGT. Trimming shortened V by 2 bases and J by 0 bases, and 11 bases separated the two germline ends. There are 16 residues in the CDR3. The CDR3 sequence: CASSYAAPPSYNEQFF. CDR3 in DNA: TGTGCCAGCAGTTACGCGGCGCCCCCCTCCTACAATGAGCAGTTCTTC.